This is a list of T cell receptor beta chains from one sample in a study of neurological immune-mediated disorders. Each CDR3 protein gets one entry after TCRdb re-called the 5' RACE reads with MiXCR. Counted here are approximately 39,000 distinct CDR3 sequences, 6.5% to 8.5% occurring once; the ten biggest clones make up around 5%. The material sequenced was CD4+ T cells from blood. Receptors originate from a man aged 50 or older in good health. Each CDR3 is given with its conserved first and last residue. A D gene is named only where the DNA matches it firmly. Expanded clones are given a class, and other clones once, few, many or no size at all.

TRBV20-1	TRBJ2-7	many	TRBD2	CSARSASGYYEQYF
TRBV7-2	TRBJ2-1	many	TRBD2	CASSLVGRLAAGEQFF
TRBV7-9	TRBJ2-1	many	NA	CASSDDSYNEQFF
TRBV20-1	TRBJ1-5	many	NA	CSASPPQEKAQPQHF
TRBV7-2	TRBJ1-5	many	NA	CASGEYSNQPQHF
TRBV20-1	TRBJ1-5	NA	NA	CSTGSLNQPQHF
TRBV19	TRBJ2-5	many	NA	CASSIMETQYF
TRBV9	TRBJ2-1	few	NA	CASSVGPARLYNEQFF
TRBV4-1	TRBJ1-6	many	NA	CASSQEAAGSPLHF
TRBV14	TRBJ2-2	many	NA	CASSLQGPGELFF
TRBV7-3	TRBJ2-1	many	TRBD2	CASSLTSGRDGEQFF
TRBV5-1	TRBJ2-3	many	NA	CASVHRGQSTDTQYF
TRBV7-2	TRBJ1-6	many	NA	CASSAQGGTGSPLHF
TRBV28	TRBJ2-3	many	TRBD2	CASRPSGGSTDTQYF
TRBV20-1	TRBJ2-1	many	NA	CSARDFLASSEQFF
TRBV11-2	TRBJ1-5	NA	TRBD1	CASRGTGSFAQPQHF
TRBV18	TRBJ1-2	many	NA	CASSPRDNDGYTF
TRBV29-1	TRBJ2-3	many	NA	CSVALGRGVTDTQYF
TRBV4-3	TRBJ2-7	many	NA	CASSQASFASGRYEQYF
TRBV5-1	TRBJ2-5	once	NA	CASSLMSAPSGETQYF
TRBV5-1	TRBJ2-2	many	NA	CASSLAQGSPSGELFF
TRBV3-1	TRBJ2-3	many	NA	CASSQALRDTQYF
TRBV28	TRBJ1-2	many	NA	CASSTTGNYGYTF
TRBV20-1	TRBJ1-5	many	NA	CSAPGWDQPQHF
TRBV5-1	TRBJ2-2	many	NA	CASSLAAGLGNTGELFF
TRBV7-2	TRBJ2-5	many	NA	CASSDGGGTQETQYF
TRBV7-3	TRBJ2-1	many	NA	CASLVEGLCNEQFF
TRBV7-2	TRBJ2-3	many	TRBD2	CASSLWRLAGPSTDTQYF
TRBV20-1	TRBJ2-5	NA	NA	CSARGLAGTEGETQYF
TRBV9	TRBJ2-2	many	TRBD1	CASSRGQGNTGELFF
TRBV6-2/TRBV6-3	TRBJ2-1	few	NA	CASSYTLIAGEQFF
TRBV7-2	TRBJ2-7	many	NA	CASSLLVTEQYF
TRBV3-1	TRBJ1-3	many	NA	CASSNHLPGQSHSGNTIYF
TRBV15	TRBJ2-7	many	TRBD1	CATSRDRIYEQYF
TRBV5-5	TRBJ2-5	many	TRBD1	CASSSIEGQQETQYF
TRBV3-1	TRBJ2-1	many	TRBD2	CASSQGPGGRGNEQFF
TRBV7-9	TRBJ1-4	many	NA	CASSHFGKEKLFF
TRBV5-1	TRBJ2-5	many	NA	CASSSGLAQETQYF
TRBV20-1	TRBJ2-7	many	NA	CSARRLQQYF
TRBV18	TRBJ2-7	many	TRBD1	CASSPTGTETYEQYF
TRBV7-8	TRBJ2-1	many	TRBD2	CASSFSGLASEQFF
TRBV10-3	TRBJ2-7	many	TRBD2	CAISESTASGSYEQYF
TRBV7-2	TRBJ2-7	many	NA	CASSLAWGGRRYEQYF
TRBV20-1	TRBJ2-4	many	TRBD1	CSAAVGDRAGAKNIQYF
TRBV18	TRBJ2-7	NA	NA	CASSYGQRNYEQYF
TRBV29-1	TRBJ2-7	many	TRBD1	CARGTGPREQYF
TRBV4-1	TRBJ2-2	many	TRBD2	CASSLPRPRGSLAGPNTGELFF
TRBV12-3/TRBV12-4	TRBJ2-1	many	NA	CASRVLASSYNEQFF
TRBV27	TRBJ2-7	many	TRBD2	CASSKVAGGYEQYF